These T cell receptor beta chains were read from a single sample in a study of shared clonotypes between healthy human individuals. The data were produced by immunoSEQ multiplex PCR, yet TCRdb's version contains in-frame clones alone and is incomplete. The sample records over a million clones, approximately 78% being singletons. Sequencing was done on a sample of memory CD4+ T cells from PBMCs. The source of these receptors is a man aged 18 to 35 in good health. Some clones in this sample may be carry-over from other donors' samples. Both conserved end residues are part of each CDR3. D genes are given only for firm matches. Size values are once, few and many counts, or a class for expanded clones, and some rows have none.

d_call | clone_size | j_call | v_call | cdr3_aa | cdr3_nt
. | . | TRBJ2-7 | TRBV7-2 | CASSPNRQSYEQYF | TGTGCCAGCAGCCCAAACCGACAGTCCTACGAGCAGTACTTC
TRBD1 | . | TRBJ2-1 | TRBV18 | CVSSPRQGAFGEQFF | TGTGTCAGCTCACCTCGGCAGGGGGCTTTCGGTGAGCAGTTCTTC
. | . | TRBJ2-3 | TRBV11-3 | CASSQPPTDTQYF | TGTGCCAGCAGCCAACCCCCAACAGATACGCAGTATTTT
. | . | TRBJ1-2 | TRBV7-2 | CASSLVSVLGYGYTF | TGTGCCAGCAGCTTAGTGTCGGTGCTCGGCTATGGCTACACCTTC
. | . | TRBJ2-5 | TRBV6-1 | CASSLNRGLGETQYF | TGTGCCAGCAGTCTGAACCGGGGTCTAGGGGAGACCCAGTACTTC
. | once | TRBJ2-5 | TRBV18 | CASSPPGSLETQYF | TGTGCCAGCTCACCACCCGGCTCCTTAGAGACCCAGTACTTC
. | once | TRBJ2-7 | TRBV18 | CASSPPDRYEQYF | TGTGCCAGCTCACCACCCGACAGGTACGAGCAGTACTTC
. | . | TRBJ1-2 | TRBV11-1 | CASRPRQDTNYGYTF | TGTGCCAGCAGACCTAGACAGGATACTAACTATGGCTACACCTTC
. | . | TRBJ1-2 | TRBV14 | CASSLQGTAYGYTF | TGTGCCAGCAGCCTCCAGGGGACCGCATATGGCTACACCTTC
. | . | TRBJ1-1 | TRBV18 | CASSPRGAATEAFF | TGTGCCAGCTCACCACGAGGGGCAGCGACTGAAGCTTTCTTT
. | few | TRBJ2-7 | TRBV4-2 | CASSQEGRSPTYEQYF | TGTGCCAGCAGCCAAGAAGGGCGGAGCCCCACCTACGAGCAGTACTTC
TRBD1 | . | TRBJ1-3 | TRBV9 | CASSASPQGAGNTIYF | TGTGCCAGCAGCGCGTCTCCCCAGGGGGCTGGAAACACCATATATTTT
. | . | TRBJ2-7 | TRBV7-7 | CASSQSGTGEQYF | TGTGCCAGCAGCCAATCAGGGACTGGGGAGCAGTACTTC
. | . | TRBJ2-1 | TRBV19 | CASSSSGLRRYNEQFF | TGTGCCAGTAGTAGCTCGGGACTCCGGCGCTACAATGAGCAGTTCTTC
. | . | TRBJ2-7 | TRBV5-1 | CASSITAYDRQYF | TGCGCCAGCAGCATAACAGCTTACGATCGCCAGTACTTC
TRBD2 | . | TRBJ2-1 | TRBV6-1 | CASSDLLAAGRNEQFF | TGTGCCAGCAGTGACCTACTAGCGGCGGGGAGGAATGAGCAGTTCTTC
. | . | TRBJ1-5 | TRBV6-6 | CASSTSGRGGQPQHF | TGTGCCAGCAGTACCTCGGGGAGGGGAGGTCAGCCCCAGCATTTT
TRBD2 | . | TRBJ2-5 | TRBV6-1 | CASSLSGNRKTQYF | TGTGCCAGCAGCCTTAGCGGGAACAGAAAGACCCAGTACTTC
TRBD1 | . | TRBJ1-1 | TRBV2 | CASIRQGAEAFF | TGTGCCAGCATTAGGCAGGGGGCAGAAGCTTTCTTT
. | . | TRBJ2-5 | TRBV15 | CATSRDGNDETQYF | TGTGCCACCAGCAGAGATGGGAACGATGAGACCCAGTACTTC
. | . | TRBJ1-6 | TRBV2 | CASSVDSSYNSPLHF | TGTGCCAGCAGTGTAGACAGCTCCTATAATTCACCCCTCCACTTT
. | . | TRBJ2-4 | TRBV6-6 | CASSYKTVAKNIQYF | TGTGCCAGCAGTTACAAGACAGTAGCCAAAAACATTCAGTACTTC
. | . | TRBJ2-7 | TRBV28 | CASSPSGPDEQYF | TGTGCCAGCAGTCCCTCCGGTCCGGACGAGCAGTACTTC
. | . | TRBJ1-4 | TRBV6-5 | CASSYSGSNEKLFF | TGTGCCAGCAGTTACTCGGGGAGTAATGAAAAACTGTTTTTT
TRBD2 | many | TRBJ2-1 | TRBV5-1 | CASSYGLAGVGVYNEQFF | TGCGCCAGCAGCTACGGACTAGCGGGAGTGGGGGTCTACAATGAGCAGTTCTTC